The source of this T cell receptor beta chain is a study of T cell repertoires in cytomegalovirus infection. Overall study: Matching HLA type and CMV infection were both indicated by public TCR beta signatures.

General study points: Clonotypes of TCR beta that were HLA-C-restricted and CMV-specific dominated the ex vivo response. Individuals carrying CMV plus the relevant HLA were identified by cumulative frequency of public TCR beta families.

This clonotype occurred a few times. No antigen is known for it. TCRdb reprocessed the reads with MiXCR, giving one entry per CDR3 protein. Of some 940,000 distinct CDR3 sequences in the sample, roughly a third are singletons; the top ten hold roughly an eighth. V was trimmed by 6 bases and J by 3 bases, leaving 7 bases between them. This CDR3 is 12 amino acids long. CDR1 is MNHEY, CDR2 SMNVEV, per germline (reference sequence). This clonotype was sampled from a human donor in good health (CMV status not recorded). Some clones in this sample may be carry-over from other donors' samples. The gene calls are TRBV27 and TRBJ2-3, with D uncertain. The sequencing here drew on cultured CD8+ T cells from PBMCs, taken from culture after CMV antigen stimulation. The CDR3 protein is CASRVGTDTQYF. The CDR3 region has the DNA TGTGCCAGCAGAGTCGGAACAGATACGCAGTATTTT.